What follows describes a single T cell receptor (beta chain). The antigen remains undetermined. A read error is possible here, since a much larger clone lies one base away. Generation of TCR cDNA used 5'RACE template switching (which added a universal primer site and UMIs). TCRdb processed the 5' RACE reads anew with MiXCR; each CDR3 protein has one entry. The repertoire has about 340,000 distinct CDR3 sequences, around 13% of them found once; the top ten carry 3.2%. These data come from a study of T cells after yellow fever vaccination. About the research overall: The SMART-Seq v4 Ultra Low Input method served to prepare the low-cell-number fractions. Study-level findings and limits: Post-booster samples contained most primary-vaccination clones (approximately 96% CD4, 70% to 90% CD8).

Trimming removed 0 bases from V and 7 bases from J, with 5 bases in between. CDR1 and CDR2 (germline): SGDLS, YYNGEE. This CDR3 has 13 amino acids. The receptor was isolated from a man aged 18 to 30 who received the YFV17D yellow fever vaccine. The rearrangement uses TRBV9 and TRBJ1-6, with a weak D call TRBD1 (5 bases). Sequenced here: CD4+ T cells sorted from PBMCs, sampled 15 days after the yellow fever booster vaccination. In DNA, the CDR3 is TGTGCCAGCAGCGTAGGGGGGAATTCACCCCTCCACTTT. It encodes CASSVGGNSPLHF.